The clone carrying this T cell receptor (beta chain) was picked up a small number of times. The antigen is unknown. Sequencing used immunoSEQ version 4 in survey mode. TCRdb keeps only in-frame clones here, not all; method: immunoSEQ multiplex PCR. This table has about 20,000 clones, 50% to 70% appearing once. These data are taken from a study of persistence of HIV-infected CD4 T cells. Study-level results: Degenerate expanded CDR3beta sequences were enriched among CMV- and Gag-responding cells.

V shed 6 bases and J shed 4 bases, with 10 bases lying between them. CDR1 is MNHEY, CDR2 SVGAGI, per germline. CDR3 size: 13 residues. The stimulus was an HIV-1 Gag 15-mer peptide pool, about 1.1 ug/peptide/mL. CD4+ T cells upregulating both CD40 ligand and CD69 were sorted as responding cells. Donors had undetectable plasma HIV-1 RNA, under 50 copies/mL, for 4+ years. J is TRBJ1-5 and V is TRBV6-5; no reliable D call. The clonotype originates from an adult woman with HIV who was CMV-seropositive. Material: CD4+ T cells sorted from PBMCs after roughly 17-hour stimulation, obtained from a patient who received antiretroviral therapy. The CDR3 is CASSSAMNQPQHF. In DNA, the CDR3 is TGTGCCAGCAGCTCCGCCATGAATCAGCCCCAGCATTTT.